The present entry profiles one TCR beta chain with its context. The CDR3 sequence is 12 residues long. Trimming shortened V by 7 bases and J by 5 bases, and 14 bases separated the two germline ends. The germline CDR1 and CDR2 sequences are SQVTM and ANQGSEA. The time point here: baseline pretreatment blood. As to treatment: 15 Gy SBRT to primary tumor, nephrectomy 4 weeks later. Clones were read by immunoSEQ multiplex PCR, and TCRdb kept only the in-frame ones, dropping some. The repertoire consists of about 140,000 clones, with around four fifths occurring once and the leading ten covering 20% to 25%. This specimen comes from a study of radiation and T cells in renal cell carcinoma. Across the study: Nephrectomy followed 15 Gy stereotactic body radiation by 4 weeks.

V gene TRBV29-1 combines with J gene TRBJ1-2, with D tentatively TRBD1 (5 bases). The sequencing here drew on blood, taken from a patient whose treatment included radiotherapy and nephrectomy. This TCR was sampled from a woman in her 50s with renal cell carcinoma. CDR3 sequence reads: CSGGAGPYGYTF. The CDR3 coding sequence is TGCAGCGGAGGTGCGGGACCTTATGGCTACACCTTC.